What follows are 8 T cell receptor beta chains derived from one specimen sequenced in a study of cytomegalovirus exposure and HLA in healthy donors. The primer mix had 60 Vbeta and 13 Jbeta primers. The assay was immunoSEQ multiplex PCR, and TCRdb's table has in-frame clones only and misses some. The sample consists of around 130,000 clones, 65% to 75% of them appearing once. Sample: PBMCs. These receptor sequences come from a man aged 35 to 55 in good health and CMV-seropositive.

The CDR3 DNA follows: TGTGCCAGCAGCACCACTAGCGTCAACACAGATACGCAGTATTTT. It encodes CASSTTSVNTDTQYF. This chain links TRBV9 with TRBJ2-3; 7 bases are a match to TRBD2. Per the germline V gene, CDR1 is SGDLS and CDR2 is YYNGEE. The CDR3 is 15 residues long. V lost 4 bases and J lost 2; bases outside the gene matches: 7.

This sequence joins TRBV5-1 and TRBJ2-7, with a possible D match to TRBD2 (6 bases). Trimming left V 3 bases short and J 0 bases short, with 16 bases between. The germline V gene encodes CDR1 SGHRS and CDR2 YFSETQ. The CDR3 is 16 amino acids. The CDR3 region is CASSSGGDRSSYEQYF. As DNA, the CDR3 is TGCGCCAGCAGCTCCGGGGGAGATCGGAGCTCCTACGAGCAGTACTTC.

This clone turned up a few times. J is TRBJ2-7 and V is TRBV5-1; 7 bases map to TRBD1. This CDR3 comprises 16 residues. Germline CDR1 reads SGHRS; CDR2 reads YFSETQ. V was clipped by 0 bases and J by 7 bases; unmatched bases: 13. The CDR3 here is CASSLGQGAPTREQYF. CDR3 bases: TGCGCCAGCAGCTTGGGACAGGGAGCCCCGACAAGGGAGCAGTACTTC.

CDR3 in DNA: TGTGCCAGCAGTTTACCTCTAGCGGGGGCCCACAATGAGCAGTTCTTC. Its translation: CASSLPLAGAHNEQFF. V is TRBV27 and J is TRBJ2-1, with 10 positions matching TRBD2. From germline, CDR1 is MNHEY and CDR2 SMNVEV (reference sequence). The CDR3 spans 16 residues. Trimming cost V 2 bases and J 5 bases; bases outside gene matches: 6.

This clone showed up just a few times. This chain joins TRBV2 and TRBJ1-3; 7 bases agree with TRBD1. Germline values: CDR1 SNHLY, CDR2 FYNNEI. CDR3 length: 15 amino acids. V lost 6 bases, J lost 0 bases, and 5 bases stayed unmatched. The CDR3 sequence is CASRLRGDSGNTIYF. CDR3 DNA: TGTGCCAGCAGACTCAGGGGGGACTCTGGAAACACCATATATTTT.

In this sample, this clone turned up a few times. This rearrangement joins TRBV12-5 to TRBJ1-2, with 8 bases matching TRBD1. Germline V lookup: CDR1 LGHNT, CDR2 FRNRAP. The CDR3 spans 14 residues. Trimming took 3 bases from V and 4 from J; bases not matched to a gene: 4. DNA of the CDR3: TGTGCTAGTGGTTTCGACAGGGGCACCTATGGCTACACCTTC. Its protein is CASGFDRGTYGYTF.

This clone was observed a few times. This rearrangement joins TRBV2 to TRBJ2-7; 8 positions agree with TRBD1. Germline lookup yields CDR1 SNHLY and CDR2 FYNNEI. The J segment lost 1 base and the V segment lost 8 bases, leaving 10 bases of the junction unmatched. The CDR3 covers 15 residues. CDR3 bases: TGTGCCAGCCTAGAGTATGACAGGGGTTCCTACGAGCAGTACTTC. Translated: CASLEYDRGSYEQYF.

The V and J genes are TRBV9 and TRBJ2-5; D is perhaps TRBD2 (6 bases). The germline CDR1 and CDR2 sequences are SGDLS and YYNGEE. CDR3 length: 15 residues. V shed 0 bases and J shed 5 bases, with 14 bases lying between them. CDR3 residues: CASSVGGTVVETQYF. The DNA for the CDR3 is TGTGCCAGCAGCGTAGGCGGGACGGTTGTTGAGACCCAGTACTTC.